This T cell receptor beta chain derives from a study of blood T cell repertoires in COVID-19. The CDR3 spans 16 residues. Germline trimming cut 5 bases from V and 1 base from J; bases unmatched to any gene: 6. In germline, CDR1 is KGHDR, CDR2 SFDVKD. Enrollees, roughly 18 to 90 years old, lived in about two dozen US areas. Membership in each cohort depended on participant-reported clinical history. Only in-frame clones appear in the TCRdb table, and some are missing; sequencing was by immunoSEQ multiplex PCR. The sample contains about 400,000 clones, roughly 86% of which appear only once. This rearrangement joins TRBV24-1 to TRBJ2-3; 9 nucleotides match TRBD2. Sample: PBMCs or T cells enriched from blood (not recorded which). This clonotype was sampled from a woman under 40 who had recovered from COVID-19. Written as DNA, the CDR3 is TGTGCCACCAGTGCGGCTAGCGGGGTAGGCACAGATACGCAGTATTTT. It encodes CATSAASGVGTDTQYF.